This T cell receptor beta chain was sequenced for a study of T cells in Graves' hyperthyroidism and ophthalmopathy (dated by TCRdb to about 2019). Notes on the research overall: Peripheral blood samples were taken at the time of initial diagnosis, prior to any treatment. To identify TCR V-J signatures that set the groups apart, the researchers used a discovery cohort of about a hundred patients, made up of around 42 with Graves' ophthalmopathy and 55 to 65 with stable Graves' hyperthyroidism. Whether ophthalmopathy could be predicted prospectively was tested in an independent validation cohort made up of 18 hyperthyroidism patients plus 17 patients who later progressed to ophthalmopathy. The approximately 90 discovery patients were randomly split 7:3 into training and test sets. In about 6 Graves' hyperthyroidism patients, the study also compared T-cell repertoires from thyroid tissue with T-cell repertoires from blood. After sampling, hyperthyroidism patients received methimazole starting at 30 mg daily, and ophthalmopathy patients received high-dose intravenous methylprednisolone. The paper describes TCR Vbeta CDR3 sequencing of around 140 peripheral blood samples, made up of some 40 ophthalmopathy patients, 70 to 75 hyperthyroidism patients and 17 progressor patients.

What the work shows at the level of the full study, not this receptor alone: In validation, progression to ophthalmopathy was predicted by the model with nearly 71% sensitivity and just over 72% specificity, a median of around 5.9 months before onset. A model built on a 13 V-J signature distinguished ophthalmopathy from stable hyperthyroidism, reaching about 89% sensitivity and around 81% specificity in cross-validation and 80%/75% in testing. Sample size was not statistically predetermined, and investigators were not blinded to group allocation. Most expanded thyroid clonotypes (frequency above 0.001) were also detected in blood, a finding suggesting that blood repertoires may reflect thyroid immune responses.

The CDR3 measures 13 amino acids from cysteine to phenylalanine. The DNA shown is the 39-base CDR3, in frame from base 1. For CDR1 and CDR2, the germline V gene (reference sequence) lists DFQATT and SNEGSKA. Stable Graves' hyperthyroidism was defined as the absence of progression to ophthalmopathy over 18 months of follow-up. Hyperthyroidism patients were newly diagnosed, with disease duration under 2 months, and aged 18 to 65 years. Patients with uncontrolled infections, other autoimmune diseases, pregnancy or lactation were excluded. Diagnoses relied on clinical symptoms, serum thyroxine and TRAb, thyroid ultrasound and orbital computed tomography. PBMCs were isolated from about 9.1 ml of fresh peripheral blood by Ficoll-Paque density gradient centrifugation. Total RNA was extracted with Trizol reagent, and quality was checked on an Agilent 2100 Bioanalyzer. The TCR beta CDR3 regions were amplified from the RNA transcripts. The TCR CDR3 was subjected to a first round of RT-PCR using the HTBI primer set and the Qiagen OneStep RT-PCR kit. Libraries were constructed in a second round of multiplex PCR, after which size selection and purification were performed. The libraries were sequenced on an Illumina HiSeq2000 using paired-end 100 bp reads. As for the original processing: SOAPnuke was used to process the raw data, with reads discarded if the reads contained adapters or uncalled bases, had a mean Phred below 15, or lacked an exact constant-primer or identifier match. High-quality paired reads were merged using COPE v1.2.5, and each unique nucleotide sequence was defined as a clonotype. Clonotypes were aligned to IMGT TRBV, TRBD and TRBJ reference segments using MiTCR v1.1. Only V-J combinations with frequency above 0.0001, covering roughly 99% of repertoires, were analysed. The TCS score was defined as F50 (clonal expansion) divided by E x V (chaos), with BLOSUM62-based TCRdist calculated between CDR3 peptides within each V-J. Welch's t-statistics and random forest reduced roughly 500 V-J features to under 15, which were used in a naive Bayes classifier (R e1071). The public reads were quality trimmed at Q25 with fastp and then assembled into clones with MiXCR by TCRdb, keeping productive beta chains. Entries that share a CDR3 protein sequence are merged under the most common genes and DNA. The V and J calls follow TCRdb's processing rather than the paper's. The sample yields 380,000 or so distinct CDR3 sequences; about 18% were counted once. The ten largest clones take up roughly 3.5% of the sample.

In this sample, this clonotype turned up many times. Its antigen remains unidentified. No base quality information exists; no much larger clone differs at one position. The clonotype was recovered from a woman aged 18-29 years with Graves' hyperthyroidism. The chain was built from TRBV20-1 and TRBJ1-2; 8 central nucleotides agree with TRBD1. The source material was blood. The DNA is TGCGTGGAGTTTGATACAGGGGGAAATGGCTACACCTTC. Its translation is CVEFDTGGNGYTF.